A selection of T cell receptor beta chains follows, all from one sample in a study of cytomegalovirus exposure and HLA in healthy donors. Profiled with immunoSEQ multiplex PCR; TCRdb holds only in-frame clones, not every one. The sample consists of 130,000 or so clones, around three fifths of them appearing once. Sample: PBMCs. These receptor sequences come from a male donor in good health and CMV-seronegative. The conserved cysteine and the conserved F or W are not part of the CDR3 here.

J	V	CDR3
TRBJ2-7	TRBV6-5	ASSYDPQGAYEQY
TRBJ2-2	TRBV2	ASSGGTANTGELF
TRBJ1-1	TRBV29-1	SVNSIEAF
TRBJ2-1	TRBV25-1	ASSANRGMYNEQF
TRBJ2-5	TRBV5-4	ASSLQAGGTQY
TRBJ1-4	TRBV2	ASRFRQGGEKLF
TRBJ1-2	TRBV10-2	ASSEHLPARQANYGYT
TRBJ2-5	TRBV6-1	ASSEEWRLAGGFQETQY
TRBJ2-4	TRBV19	ASSKPGQEIQY
TRBJ1-1	TRBV7-2	ASSLGAGRTEAF
TRBJ1-5	TRBV28	ASSIGVNQPQH
TRBJ2-2	TRBV7-3	ASSFQGTNAGELF
TRBJ1-1	TRBV27	ASNNRRGTVNTEAF
TRBJ2-4	TRBV7-8	ASGRNKNIQY
TRBJ1-1	TRBV5-1	ASSLGGTGANTEAF
TRBJ2-2	TRBV5-1	ASNDAGATNTGELF
TRBJ2-5	TRBV7-3	ASSLGHGETQY
TRBJ2-1	TRBV9	ASSGVGTGGHNEQF
TRBJ1-1	TRBV20-1	SARRNTEAF
TRBJ2-1	TRBV5-4	ASSKTSGGANEQF
TRBJ2-2	TRBV7-8	ASSLVRAGELF
TRBJ2-3	TRBV5-1	ASSLLSSGNTDTQY
TRBJ2-5	TRBV2	ASKTDTETQY
TRBJ1-4	TRBV29-1	SVESPGGRGEKLF
TRBJ1-2	TRBV18	ASSPNQGQGYT
TRBJ1-5	TRBV7-9	SSSRDRGSNQPQH
TRBJ2-1	TRBV20-1	SARTSNEQF
TRBJ2-5	TRBV19	AAGTGVETQY
TRBJ1-1	TRBV30	AWKVPGVNTEAF
TRBJ1-4	TRBV2	ASSLQGATNEKLF
TRBJ1-6	TRBV9	ASSVGQGQSPLH
TRBJ2-7	TRBV4-1	ASSPRLVASEQY
TRBJ1-6	TRBV27	ASSFSSYNSPLH
TRBJ1-1	TRBV5-1	ASSLGRDREAF
TRBJ2-7	TRBV7-2	ASSLGQVTAMQY
TRBJ2-5	TRBV19	ASSLSTDKDQETQY
TRBJ2-1	TRBV2	ASRREVGNEQF
TRBJ1-5	TRBV6-1	ASSRYRESNQPQH
TRBJ2-7	TRBV29-1	SREVYEQY
TRBJ2-5	TRBV7-8	ASSRQEGGATQY
TRBJ1-1	TRBV10-3	AISLDRNTEAF
TRBJ1-2	TRBV5-1	ASSSPDRGSKHGYT
TRBJ1-6	TRBV13	ASSSHTQGVSYNSPLH
TRBJ1-4	TRBV28	ASSPNDKKNEKLF
TRBJ2-1	TRBV7-2	ASSQGLAGGLEQF
TRBJ1-6	TRBV9	ASSVTGPNSPLH
TRBJ2-7	TRBV28	ASSLGTGGFRSYEQY
TRBJ2-5	TRBV7-9	ASSLASGEQETQY